These 12 T cell receptor beta chains share one sample of origin, sequenced in a study of breast tumors, draining lymph nodes, adjacent tissues. One entry per CDR3 protein, called by TCRdb with MiXCR from the multiplex PCR reads. The data show roughly 80,000 distinct CDR3 sequences, roughly a fifth seen once. Axillary draining lymph nodes of breast cancer patients supplied the node samples. The sequencing input was axillary lymph node tissue. The receptors stem from a female donor with breast cancer. Some clones in this sample may be carry-over from other donors' samples.

This clonotype was seen at least ten times. The chain joins TRBV19 to TRBJ1-2; a weak D match, TRBD1 (6 bases). Germline-derived CDR1 and CDR2 are LNHDA and SQIVND (reference sequence). Between the trimmed V and J ends, which lost 6 bases and 8 bases, there was a span of 25 bases. The CDR3 loop spans 16 amino acids. The CDR3: CASSQRTAILYEGYTF. CDR3 sequence (DNA): TGTGCCAGTAGCCAGAGGACAGCGATACTCTATGAGGGCTACACCTTC.

The table lists this clonotype with a few counts. CDR3 amino acids: CASSSSMGQVKETQYF. CDR3 bases: TGTGCCAGCAGTAGCAGTATGGGACAGGTAAAAGAGACCCAGTACTTC. This sequence joins TRBV6-1 and TRBJ2-5, with TRBD1 identical over 8 bases. V trimming: 5 bases; J trimming: 3 bases; junction bases outside the gene matches: 11. CDR1 is MNHNS, CDR2 SASEGT, per germline. CDR3 length equals 16 residues.

This clonotype has a count of ten or more. CDR3 sequence: CATSDGQGAGNYGYTF. In DNA, the CDR3 is TGTGCCACCAGTGACGGACAGGGGGCTGGAAACTATGGCTACACCTTC. V usage is TRBV24-1 and J usage is TRBJ1-2; TRBD1 matches at 11 bases. V trimming: 4 bases; J trimming: 2 bases; junction bases outside the gene matches: 5. The germline gives CDR1 KGHDR, CDR2 SFDVKD. This CDR3 region has 16 residues.

The sample holds many counts of this clonotype. The CDR3 sequence: CSVAGTVDSYNEQFF. In nucleotides, the CDR3 is TGCAGCGTTGCCGGGACAGTCGACTCCTACAATGAGCAGTTCTTC. The chain carries TRBV29-1 and TRBJ2-1; 7 nucleotides align to TRBD1. The germline V gene encodes CDR1 SQVTM and CDR2 ANQGSEA. The CDR3 runs 15 residues. V shed 4 bases, J shed 0 bases, and the junction held 6 bases outside the gene matches.

This clonotype appeared many times. The chain links TRBV5-1 to TRBJ1-2; a weak D match, TRBD1 (5 bases). Germline loops: CDR1 SGHRS, CDR2 YFSETQ. This CDR3 comprises 13 residues. V lost 2 bases to trimming and J lost 4 bases, with 9 bases between them. CDR3 DNA sequence: TGCGCCAGCAGCTTCGGACACGTCTATGGCTACACCTTC. Encoded protein: CASSFGHVYGYTF.

Concerning this clonotype: The germline gene is not matched at one end of the junction; a read error may be the cause. This chain uses TRBV19 with TRBJ2-7, with TRBD2 matching over 9 bases. CDR3 size: 16 residues. Per germline, CDR1 LNHDA and CDR2 SQIVND (reference sequence). The CDR3 sequence is CASSTGYSGSSYGQCF. The CDR3, as DNA: TGTGCCAGTAGTACCGGTTATAGCGGGAGCTCCTACGGGCAGTGCTTC. The full variable domain, its missing parts supplied by reference TRBV19 and TRBJ2-7, is DGGITQSPKYLFRKEGQNVTLSCEQNLNHDAMYWYRQDPGQGLRLIYYSQIVNDFQKGDIAEGYSVSREKKESFPLTVTSAQKNPTAFYLCASSTGYSGSSYGQCFGPGTRLTVT.

Turning to this clonotype: A much larger clone is a single base away; this may be a read error. The chain combines TRBV5-6 with TRBJ1-2; no reliable D call. The CDR3 has 13 amino acids. The germline V and J ends were trimmed by 0 bases and 6 bases, with 9 bases remaining between them. Germline V gene lookup returns CDR1 SGHDT and CDR2 YYEEEE. The CDR3 sequence is CASSLGGANGYTF. CDR3 coding DNA: TGTGCCAGCAGCTTGGGGGGTGCCAATGGCTACACCTTC. The variable domain in full, with the rest retrieved from reference TRBV5-6 and TRBJ1-2, is DAGVTQSPTHLIKTRGQQVTLRCSPKSGHDTVSWYQQALGQGPQFIFQYYEEEERQRGNFPDRFSGHQFPNYSSELNVNALLLGDSALYLCASSLGGANGYTFGSGTRLTVV.

This clonotype was seen many times. The chain carries TRBV6-1 and TRBJ2-3; 8 bases map to TRBD2. Germline V gives CDR1 MNHNS, CDR2 SASEGT. Trimming at V came to 4 bases and at J to 2 bases, leaving 8 bases not matched to a gene. The CDR3 is 16 amino acids. The chain's CDR3 is CASSVPGLVTTDTQYF. The CDR3 bases are TGTGCCAGCAGTGTCCCGGGACTAGTAACCACAGATACGCAGTATTTT.

The V call is TRBV2, the J call TRBJ2-1, with TRBD1 as a possible D gene (6 bases). This CDR3 is built from 12 residues. CDR1 is SNHLY and CDR2 is FYNNEI in the germline V gene. V lost 7 bases and J lost 5, with 9 bases in between. In DNA, the CDR3 is TGTGCCAGCAAAGGGGGACACAATGAGCAGTTCTTC. It encodes CASKGGHNEQFF.

This clonotype occurred many times. The chain has TRBV12-3 or TRBV12-4 and TRBJ2-3, with 10 bases aligning to TRBD2. The CDR3 length is 16 residues. After removal of 6 bases from V and 2 bases from J, the junction contained 8 bases not matched to a gene. CDR3 in amino acids: CASSPSGRDLTDTQYF. The CDR3 DNA is TGTGCCAGCAGCCCGAGCGGGAGGGACCTCACAGATACGCAGTATTTT.

V usage is TRBV27 and J usage is TRBJ2-1; 9 bases are a match to TRBD1. This CDR3 region has 16 residues. Per germline, CDR1 MNHEY and CDR2 SMNVEV (reference sequence). The V gene end was trimmed by 5 bases and the J gene end by 1 base; junction bases not matched to a gene: 6. CDR3 amino acids: CASSLGTGPSYNEQFF. Here the CDR3 DNA reads TGTGCCAGCAGTCTCGGGACAGGGCCTTCCTACAATGAGCAGTTCTTC.

This sequence joins TRBV3-1 and TRBJ1-5; no definite D call. Trimming removed 1 base from V and 7 bases from J, with 11 bases in between. The CDR3 extends over 14 amino acids. Per germline, CDR1 LGHDT and CDR2 YNNKEL (reference sequence). The DNA for the CDR3 is TGTGCCAGCAGCCAAGGGGGTTTAAGGCAGCCCCAGCATTTT. Residues: CASSQGGLRQPQHF. The whole variable domain, remainder taken from reference TRBV3-1 and TRBJ1-5, is DTAVSQTPKYLVTQMGNDKSIKCEQNLGHDTMYWYKQDSKKFLKIMFSYNNKELIINETVPNRFSPKSPDKAHLNLHINSLELGDSAVYFCASSQGGLRQPQHFGDGTRLSIL.